This entry lists 13 T cell receptor beta chains sequenced from one sample in a study of blood T cell repertoires in COVID-19. Produced via immunoSEQ multiplex PCR; TCRdb's table is partial and in-frame only. The sample has 200,000 to 250,000 clones; around 87% are singletons. Sequencing input: peripheral blood. The source of these receptors is a woman aged 45-65 years with COVID-19, enrolled during active disease.

The sample holds a few counts of this clone. The CDR3 nucleotides read TGTGCCAGCAGCCAAGTTGGGCGAGCTTTCTTT. Protein: CASSQVGRAFF. The rearrangement links TRBV14 to TRBJ1-1; D not resolved. The CDR3 contains 11 residues. Germline values: CDR1 SGHDN, CDR2 FVKESK. Trimming took off 1 base at V and 10 bases at J, with 7 bases between the two ends.

This clone was seen only once. This chain joins TRBV5-6 and TRBJ2-7, with 9 bases matching TRBD1. This CDR3 comprises 15 residues. From germline, CDR1 is SGHDT and CDR2 YYEEEE. With 0 bases clipped from V and 1 base from J, the junction kept 2 bases outside the gene matches. Written as DNA, the CDR3 is TGTGCCAGCAGCTTGGCGGGACAGGGTTCCTACGAGCAGTACGTC. Its protein product is CASSLAGQGSYEQYV.

J is TRBJ1-2 and V is TRBV12-3 or TRBV12-4; perhaps TRBD1 as D (6 bases). V dropped 1 base and J dropped 7 bases, with 10 bases sitting between them. This CDR3 comprises 13 residues. This chain's CDR3 is CASSLGRTVGYTF. The CDR3 coding sequence is TGTGCCAGCAGTTTAGGGCGGACAGTTGGCTACACCTTC.

The rearrangement links TRBV7-8 to TRBJ2-2, with a tentative D call TRBD1 (6 bases). Germline lookup yields CDR1 SGHVS and CDR2 FQNEAQ. The CDR3 covers 14 residues. V lost 8 bases, J lost 0 bases, and 10 bases lay in between. DNA for the CDR3: TGTGCCAGCCTGGGACATCCGAACACCGGGGAGCTGTTTTTT. Its translation is CASLGHPNTGELFF. Supplemented by reference TRBV7-8 and TRBJ2-2, the full variable domain reads GAGVSQSPRYKVAKRGQDVALRCDPISGHVSLFWYQQALGQGPEFLTYFQNEAQLDKSGLPSDRFFAERPEGSVSTLKIQRTQQEDSAVYLCASLGHPNTGELFFGEGSRLTVL.

This clone was counted between two and nine times. V usage is TRBV2 and J usage is TRBJ1-1; D ambiguous. Trimming cost V 3 bases and J 11 bases, with 13 bases left between them. Germline V gene lookup returns CDR1 SNHLY and CDR2 FYNNEI. This CDR3 has 12 amino acids. The CDR3 here is CASSDYTLRAFF. The DNA of the CDR3 is TGTGCCAGCAGTGACTACACCCTGAGGGCTTTCTTT.

V gene TRBV19 combines with J gene TRBJ2-2; 12 bases are shared with TRBD2. This CDR3 has 16 residues. CDR1 and CDR2 from the germline V gene are LNHDA and SQIVND (reference sequence). V lost 5 bases, J lost 2 bases, and 3 bases stayed unmatched. CDR3: CASSGLAGINTGELFF. DNA for the CDR3: TGTGCCAGTAGTGGACTAGCGGGGATTAACACCGGGGAGCTGTTTTTT.

This clone was seen more than once but under ten times. This chain joins TRBV19 and TRBJ1-6; possibly TRBD1 for D (6 bases). The germline V and J ends were trimmed by 6 bases and 7 bases, with 10 bases remaining between them. The CDR3 runs 13 residues. Germline CDR1 and CDR2: LNHDA and SQIVND (reference sequence). CDR3 nucleotides: TGTGCCAGTAGAGGGACACAGAATTCACCCCTCCACTTT. Amino acid sequence: CASRGTQNSPLHF.

V and J are TRBV3-1 (or the pseudogene TRBV3-2) and TRBJ2-7; tentative D call: TRBD2 (7 bases). Germline loops: CDR1 LGHDT, CDR2 YNNKEL (reference sequence). V shed 4 bases and J shed 4 bases, with 20 bases lying between them. The length of the CDR3 is 16 residues. CDR3 sequence (DNA): TGTGCCAGCAGCCTCGGAGGGGGGGCAGTCACGTACGAGCAGTACTTC. Protein: CASSLGGGAVTYEQYF.

The J gene is TRBJ1-2, the V gene TRBV27; 8 positions agree with TRBD1. Germline CDR1 and CDR2: MNHEY and SMNVEV (reference sequence). The CDR3 loop spans 17 amino acids. J lost 1 base, V lost 5 bases, and 12 bases had no gene match. In DNA form, the CDR3 reads TGTGCCAGCAGTCCATACCGAGGACAGGGCAATAACTATGGCTACACCTTC. It translates to CASSPYRGQGNNYGYTF.

The sample holds a few counts of this clone. The chain combines TRBV4-1 with TRBJ1-1; a weak D match, TRBD1 (5 bases). Trimming left V 4 bases short and J 3 bases short, with 12 bases between. The CDR3 sequence is 14 residues long. Germline V gene lookup returns CDR1 MGHRA and CDR2 YSYEKL. CDR3 sequence: CASSPQIGDTEAFF. CDR3 sequence (DNA): TGCGCCAGCAGCCCCCAGATAGGGGACACTGAAGCTTTCTTT.

The rearrangement joins TRBV13 to TRBJ2-1; D possibly corresponds to TRBD1 (5 bases). CDR3 length: 16 amino acids. In germline, CDR1 is PRHDT, CDR2 FYEKMQ (reference sequence). With 0 bases removed from V and 1 base from J, the gap between germline ends came to 10 bases. The CDR3 spells CASSLGPRVSYNEQFF. CDR3 in DNA: TGTGCCAGCAGCTTAGGCCCCAGGGTTTCCTACAATGAGCAGTTCTTC.

This chain joins TRBV6-1 and TRBJ1-2, with 7 bases matching TRBD1. CDR1 and CDR2 (germline): MNHNS, SASEGT. The CDR3 has 14 amino acids. Trimming took 0 bases from V and 5 from J; bases not matched to a gene: 3. CDR3 DNA: TGTGCCAGCAGTGAAGCGGGCAGGGGGTATGGCTACACCTTC. Translating it yields CASSEAGRGYGYTF.

CDR3 coding DNA: TGCGCCAGCAGCCGAGGGTCGGTGGGTGAGAACACTGAAGCTTTCTTT. Translated: CASSRGSVGENTEAFF. The chain links TRBV5-1 to TRBJ1-1; the D is unclear. This CDR3 is 16 amino acids long. Germline-derived CDR1 and CDR2 are SGHRS and YFSETQ. The V end lost 4 bases, the J end lost 1 base, and 17 bases lay between the germline ends.